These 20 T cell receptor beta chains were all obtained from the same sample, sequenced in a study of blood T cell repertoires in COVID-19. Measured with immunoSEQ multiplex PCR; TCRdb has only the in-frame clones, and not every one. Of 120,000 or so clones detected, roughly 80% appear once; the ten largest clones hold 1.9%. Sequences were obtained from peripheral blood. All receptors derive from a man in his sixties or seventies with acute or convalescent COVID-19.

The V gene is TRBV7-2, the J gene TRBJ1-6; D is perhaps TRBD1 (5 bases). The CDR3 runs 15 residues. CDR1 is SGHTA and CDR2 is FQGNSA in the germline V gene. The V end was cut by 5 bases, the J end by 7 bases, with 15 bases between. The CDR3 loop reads CASSPRRWGNSPLHF. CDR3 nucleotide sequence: TGTGCCAGCAGCCCCAGACGGTGGGGCAATTCACCCCTCCACTTT.

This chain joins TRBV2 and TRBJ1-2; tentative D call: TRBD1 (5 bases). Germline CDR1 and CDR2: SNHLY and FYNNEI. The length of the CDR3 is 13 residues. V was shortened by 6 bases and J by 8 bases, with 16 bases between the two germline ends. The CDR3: CASSYLRRDGYTF. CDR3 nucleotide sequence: TGTGCCAGCAGCTACCTCAGGAGGGACGGCTACACCTTC.

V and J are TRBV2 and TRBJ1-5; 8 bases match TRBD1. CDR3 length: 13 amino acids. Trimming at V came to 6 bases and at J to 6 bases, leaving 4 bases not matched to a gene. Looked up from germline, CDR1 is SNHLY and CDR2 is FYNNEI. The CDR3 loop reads CASSPGGGQPQHF. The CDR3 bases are TGTGCCAGCAGCCCAGGGGGCGGTCAGCCCCAGCATTTT.

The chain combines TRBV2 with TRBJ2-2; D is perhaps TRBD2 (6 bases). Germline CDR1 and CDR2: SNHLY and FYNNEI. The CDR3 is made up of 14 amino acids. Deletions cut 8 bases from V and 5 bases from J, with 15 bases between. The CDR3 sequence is CASQGLRETGELFF. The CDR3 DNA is TGTGCCAGCCAGGGACTTCGGGAGACCGGGGAGCTGTTTTTT.

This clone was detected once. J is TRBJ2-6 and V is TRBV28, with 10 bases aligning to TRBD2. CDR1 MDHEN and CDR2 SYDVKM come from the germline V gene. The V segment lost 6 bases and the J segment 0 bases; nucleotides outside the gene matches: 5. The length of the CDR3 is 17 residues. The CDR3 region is CASRVAGGSSGANVLTF. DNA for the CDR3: TGTGCCAGCAGGGTAGCGGGGGGCAGCTCTGGGGCCAACGTCCTGACTTTC. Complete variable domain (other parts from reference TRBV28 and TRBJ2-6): DVKVTQSSRYLVKRTGEKVFLECVQDMDHENMFWYRQDPGLGLRLIYFSYDVKMKEKGDIPEGYSVSREKKERFSLILESASTNQTSMYLCASRVAGGSSGANVLTFGAGSRLTVL.

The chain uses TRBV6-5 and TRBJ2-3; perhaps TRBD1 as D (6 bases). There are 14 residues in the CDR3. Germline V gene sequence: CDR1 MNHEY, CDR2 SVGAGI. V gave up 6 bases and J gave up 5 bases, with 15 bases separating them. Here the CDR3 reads CASRIQGVRDTQYF. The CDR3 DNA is TGTGCCAGCAGGATACAGGGAGTTAGAGATACGCAGTATTTT.

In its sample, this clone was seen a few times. CDR3 in amino acids: CASSGGGWENTIYF. CDR3 DNA sequence: TGTGCCAGCAGCGGGGGGGGCTGGGAGAACACCATATATTTT. The chain carries TRBV9 and TRBJ1-3, with D tentatively TRBD1 (6 bases). The CDR3 runs 14 residues. The germline CDR1 and CDR2 sequences are SGDLS and YYNGEE. V shed 3 bases and J shed 7 bases, with 14 bases lying between them.

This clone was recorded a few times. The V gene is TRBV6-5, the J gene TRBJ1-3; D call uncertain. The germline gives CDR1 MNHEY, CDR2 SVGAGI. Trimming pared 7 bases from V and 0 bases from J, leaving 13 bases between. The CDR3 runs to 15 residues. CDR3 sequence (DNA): TGTGCCAGCAAAGCGAGACGGCACTCTGGAAACACCATATATTTT. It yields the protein CASKARRHSGNTIYF.

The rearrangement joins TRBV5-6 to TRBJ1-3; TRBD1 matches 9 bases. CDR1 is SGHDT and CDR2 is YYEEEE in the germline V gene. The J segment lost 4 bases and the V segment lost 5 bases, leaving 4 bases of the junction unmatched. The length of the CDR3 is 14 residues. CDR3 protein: CASRSQGAGNTIYF. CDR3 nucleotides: TGTGCCAGCAGGTCACAGGGGGCCGGAAACACCATATATTTT.

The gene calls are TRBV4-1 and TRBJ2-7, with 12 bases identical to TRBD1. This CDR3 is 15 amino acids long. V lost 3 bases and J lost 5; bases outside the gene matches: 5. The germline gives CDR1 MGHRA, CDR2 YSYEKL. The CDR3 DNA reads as TGCGCCAGCAGCCAGGTGGGACAGGGGGCGGACGAGCAGTACTTC. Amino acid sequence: CASSQVGQGADEQYF.

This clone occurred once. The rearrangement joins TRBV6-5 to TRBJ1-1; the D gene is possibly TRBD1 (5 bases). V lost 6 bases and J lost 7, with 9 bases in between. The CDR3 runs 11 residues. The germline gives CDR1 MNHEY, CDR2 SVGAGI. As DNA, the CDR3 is TGTGCCAGCAGGGGGCCCCGTGAAGCTTTCTTT. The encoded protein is CASRGPREAFF.

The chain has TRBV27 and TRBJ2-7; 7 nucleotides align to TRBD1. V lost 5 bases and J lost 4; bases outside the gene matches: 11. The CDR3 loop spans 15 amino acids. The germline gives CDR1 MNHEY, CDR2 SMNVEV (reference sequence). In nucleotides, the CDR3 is TGTGCCAGCAGTCAGGCCGGGACAGCCTTATACGAGCAGTACTTC. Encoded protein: CASSQAGTALYEQYF.

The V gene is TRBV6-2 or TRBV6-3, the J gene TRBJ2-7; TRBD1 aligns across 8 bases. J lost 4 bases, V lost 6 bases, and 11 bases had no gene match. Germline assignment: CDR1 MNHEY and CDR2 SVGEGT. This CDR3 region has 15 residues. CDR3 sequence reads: CASSTYRGARYEQYF. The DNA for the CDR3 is TGTGCCAGCAGCACCTACAGGGGGGCTCGATACGAGCAGTACTTC.

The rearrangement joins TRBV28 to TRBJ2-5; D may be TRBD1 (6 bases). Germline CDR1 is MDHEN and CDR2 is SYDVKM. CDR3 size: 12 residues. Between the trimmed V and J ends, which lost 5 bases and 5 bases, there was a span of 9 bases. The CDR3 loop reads CASSPQGETQYF. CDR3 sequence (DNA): TGTGCCAGCAGTCCCCAGGGGGAGACCCAGTACTTC.

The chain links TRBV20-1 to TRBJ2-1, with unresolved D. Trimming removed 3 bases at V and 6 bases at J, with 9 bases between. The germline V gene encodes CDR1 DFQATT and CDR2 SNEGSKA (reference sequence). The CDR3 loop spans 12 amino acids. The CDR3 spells CSASGRLNEQFF. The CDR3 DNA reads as TGCAGTGCTAGTGGGCGACTCAATGAGCAGTTCTTC.

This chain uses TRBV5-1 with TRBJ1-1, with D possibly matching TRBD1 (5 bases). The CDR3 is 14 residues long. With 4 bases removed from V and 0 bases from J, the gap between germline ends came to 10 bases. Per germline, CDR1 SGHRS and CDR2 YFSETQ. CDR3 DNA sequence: TGCGCCAGCAGCCCAAGGGGCTTGAACACTGAAGCTTTCTTT. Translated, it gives CASSPRGLNTEAFF.

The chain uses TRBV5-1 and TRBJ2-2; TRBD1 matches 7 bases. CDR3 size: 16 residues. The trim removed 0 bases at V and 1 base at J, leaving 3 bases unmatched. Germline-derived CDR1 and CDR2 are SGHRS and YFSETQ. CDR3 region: CASSLVGQVNTGELFF. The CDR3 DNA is TGCGCCAGCAGCTTGGTTGGACAGGTGAACACCGGGGAGCTGTTTTTT.

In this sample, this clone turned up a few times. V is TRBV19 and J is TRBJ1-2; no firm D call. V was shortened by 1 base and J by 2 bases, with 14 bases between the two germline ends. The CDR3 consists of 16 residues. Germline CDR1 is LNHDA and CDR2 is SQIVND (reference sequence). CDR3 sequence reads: CASSIAPLTRNYGYTF. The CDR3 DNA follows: TGTGCCAGTAGTATAGCACCGTTGACACGGAACTATGGCTACACCTTC.

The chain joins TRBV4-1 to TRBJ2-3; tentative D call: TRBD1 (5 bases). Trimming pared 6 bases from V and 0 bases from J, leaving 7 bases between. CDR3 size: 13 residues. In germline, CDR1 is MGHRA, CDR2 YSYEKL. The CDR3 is CASSPGSTDTQYF. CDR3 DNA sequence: TGCGCCAGCAGTCCAGGGAGCACAGATACGCAGTATTTT.

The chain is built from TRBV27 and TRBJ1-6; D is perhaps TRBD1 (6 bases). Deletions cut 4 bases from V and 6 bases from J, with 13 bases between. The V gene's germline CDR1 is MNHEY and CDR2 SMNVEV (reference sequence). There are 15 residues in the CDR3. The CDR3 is CASSSYRVRNSPLHF. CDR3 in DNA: TGTGCCAGCAGTTCGTACAGGGTTCGTAATTCACCCCTCCACTTT.